These 26 T cell receptor beta chains were sequenced from one sample in a study of T cell repertoires in cytomegalovirus infection (dated by TCRdb to about 2019). These reads were obtained on an Illumina HiSeq 1500. TCRdb passed the public sequencing reads through fastp at Q25 and MiXCR, retaining productive beta sequences. Identical CDR3 protein sequences are pooled into one entry, listed with their most common genes and DNA. In all, the sample holds about 830,000 distinct CDR3 sequences, and roughly 33% of those were seen once. The ten largest clones take up around 11% of the sample. What the treatment or condition label conveys for this sample: in vitro stimulation with specific CMV peptide epitopes to enrich CMV-specific T cells. Their antigens are not known. The sample consisted of cultured CD8+ T cells from PBMCs, taken from culture after CMV antigen stimulation. The receptor set was obtained from a human donor in good health (CMV status not recorded). Some clones in this sample may be carry-over from other donors' samples.

The V call is TRBV5-1, the J call TRBJ1-4; 9 bases match TRBD1. There are 17 residues in the CDR3. The junction had 11 bases not matched to a gene; V was cut back by 0 bases and J by 8 bases. CDR1 SGHRS and CDR2 YFSETQ come from the germline V gene. CDR3 sequence (DNA): TGCGCCAGCAGCTTGGTGGAGCGCAGGACAGGGGTGGAAAAACTGTTTTTT. Translated, it gives CASSLVERRTGVEKLFF.

The table lists this clonotype with a few counts. The rearrangement links TRBV7-9 to TRBJ2-2, with 7 positions matching TRBD1. Germline V gene lookup returns CDR1 SEHNR and CDR2 FQNEAQ (reference sequence). V shed 2 bases, J shed 1 base, and the junction held 4 bases outside the gene matches. This CDR3 has 16 amino acids. The CDR3, as DNA: TGTGCCAGCAGCTTACCCGGGACAGAGAACACCGGGGAGCTGTTTTTT. As protein: CASSLPGTENTGELFF.

At least ten counts were recorded for this clonotype. The chain carries TRBV7-9 and TRBJ1-1; D is unclear. This CDR3 is 12 amino acids long. V was shortened by 1 base and J by 4 bases, with 4 bases between the two germline ends. Germline loops: CDR1 SEHNR, CDR2 FQNEAQ (reference sequence). The CDR3 sequence: CASSLDSTEAFF. The CDR3 coding sequence is TGTGCCAGCAGCTTAGACAGCACTGAAGCTTTCTTT.

This clonotype appeared a few times. This chain's CDR3 is CASSLGEATPYTDTQYF. The DNA for the CDR3 is TGTGCCAGCAGCTTAGGAGAGGCCACACCCTACACAGATACGCAGTATTTT. The J gene is TRBJ2-3, the V gene TRBV7-6; D unclear. The germline V and J ends were trimmed by 1 base and 2 bases, with 16 bases remaining between them. Germline loops: CDR1 SGHVS, CDR2 FNYEAQ. The CDR3 loop spans 17 amino acids. Filled out from reference TRBV7-6 and TRBJ2-3, the complete variable domain reads GAGVSQSPRYKVTKRGQDVALRCDPISGHVSLYWYRQALGQGPEFLTYFNYEAQQDKSGLPNDRFSAERPEGSISTLTIQRTEQRDSAMYRCASSLGEATPYTDTQYFGPGTRLTVL.

The chain has TRBV7-9 and TRBJ2-2; TRBD1 matches at 9 bases. The junction had 9 bases not matched to a gene; V was cut back by 5 bases and J by 2 bases. Germline CDR1 and CDR2: SEHNR and FQNEAQ (reference sequence). The CDR3 extends over 17 amino acids. The chain's CDR3 is CASSHRDRDFNTGELFF. The CDR3 DNA follows: TGTGCCAGCAGCCATCGGGACAGGGATTTCAACACCGGGGAGCTGTTTTTT. Combining the CDR3 with reference TRBV7-9 and TRBJ2-2 gives the whole variable domain DTGVSQNPRHKITKRGQNVTFRCDPISEHNRLYWYRQTLGQGPEFLTYFQNEAQLEKSRLLSDRFSAERPKGSFSTLEIQRTEQGDSAMYLCASSHRDRDFNTGELFFGEGSRLTVL.

The chain employs TRBV10-3 and TRBJ1-4, with 9 bases that match TRBD1. Trimming at V came to 0 bases and at J to 1 base, leaving 0 bases not matched to a gene. Germline V CDR1 and CDR2: ENHRY, SYGVKD. The CDR3 is 16 amino acids. The CDR3 spells CAISESTGGTNEKLFF. CDR3 DNA sequence: TGTGCCATCAGTGAGTCGACAGGGGGAACTAATGAAAAACTGTTTTTT.

The table lists this clonotype with a few counts. The CDR3 DNA follows: TGTGCCAGCAGCTTAGGACTTCCCGCCGGGGAGCTGTTTTTT. Translation: CASSLGLPAGELFF. J is TRBJ2-2 and V is TRBV7-9; D unresolved. The germline V and J ends were trimmed by 1 base and 6 bases, with 9 bases remaining between them. Germline values: CDR1 SEHNR, CDR2 FQNEAQ (reference sequence). The CDR3 has 14 residues.

This clonotype was observed a few times. V gene TRBV20-1 combines with J gene TRBJ2-1; 10 bases agree with TRBD2. This CDR3 region has 15 residues. CDR1 and CDR2 from the germline V gene are DFQATT and SNEGSKA (reference sequence). V trimming: 2 bases; J trimming: 2 bases; junction bases outside the gene matches: 3. The CDR3 spells CSARSLAGAYNEQFF. CDR3 DNA sequence: TGCAGTGCTAGATCCCTAGCGGGGGCCTACAATGAGCAGTTCTTC.

The chain links TRBV6-6 to TRBJ1-4; possible D gene TRBD1, 5 bases. CDR1 MNHNY and CDR2 SVGAGI come from the germline V gene (reference sequence). V lost 2 bases, J lost 5 bases, and 18 bases lay in between. The CDR3 is 17 residues long. The CDR3 DNA is TGTGCCAGCAGTTACGGGAGAGGGGATGTAGGAAATGAAAAACTGTTTTTT. This translates into CASSYGRGDVGNEKLFF.

This clonotype was observed at least ten times. The chain uses TRBV7-2 and TRBJ2-1; D gene unclear. Germline CDR1 and CDR2: SGHTA and FQGNSA. CDR3 size: 15 residues. V was pared by 1 base and J by 6 bases, with 13 bases between. CDR3 amino acids: CASSLEASFGNEQFF. DNA for the CDR3: TGTGCCAGCAGCTTAGAGGCTAGTTTTGGCAATGAGCAGTTCTTC. Together with reference TRBV7-2 and TRBJ2-1, the CDR3 gives the full variable domain: GAGVSQSPSNKVTEKGKDVELRCDPISGHTALYWYRQSLGQGLEFLIYFQGNSAPDKSGLPSDRFSAERTGGSVSTLTIQRTQQEDSAVYLCASSLEASFGNEQFFGPGTRLTVL.

This clonotype was observed a handful of times. The chain is built from TRBV4-1 and TRBJ2-1; D gene uncertain. The V end lost 2 bases, the J end lost 8 bases, and 13 bases lay between the germline ends. CDR3 length: 14 residues. Germline CDR1 and CDR2: MGHRA and YSYEKL. The CDR3 DNA sequence: TGCGCCAGCAGCCAACCCTTATCGGTGGATGAGCAGTTCTTC. This codes for CASSQPLSVDEQFF.

V usage is TRBV12-3 or TRBV12-4 and J usage is TRBJ2-7; D perhaps matches TRBD2 (5 bases). This CDR3 region has 13 residues. Trimming stripped 4 bases from V and 4 bases from J, with 11 bases between. Here the CDR3 reads CASSWPGNYEQYF. The CDR3 DNA follows: TGTGCCAGCAGTTGGCCCGGGAATTACGAGCAGTACTTC.

This clonotype was seen repeatedly, ten times or more. The J gene is TRBJ2-7, the V gene TRBV20-1; D is possibly TRBD1 (6 bases). This CDR3 contains 13 residues. Germline CDR1 reads DFQATT; CDR2 reads SNEGSKA (reference sequence). Trimming left V 5 bases short and J 2 bases short, with 13 bases between. The CDR3 protein is CSAPTGRAYEQYF. In DNA form, the CDR3 reads TGCAGTGCTCCTACAGGGAGAGCCTACGAGCAGTACTTC.

This clonotype has a handful of counts. This sequence joins TRBV6-2 or TRBV6-3 and TRBJ2-2, with 7 bases that match TRBD2. Looked up from germline, CDR1 is MNHEY and CDR2 is SVGEGT. The V and J ends lost 0 bases and 5 bases, in that order; junction bases with no gene match: 3. The CDR3 spans 15 residues. CDR3 nucleotides: TGTGCCAGCAGTTACTCCGCGGGGGATACCGGGGAGCTGTTTTTT. It yields the protein CASSYSAGDTGELFF.

There are a few counts of this clonotype. The J gene is TRBJ1-1, the V gene TRBV6-2 or TRBV6-3, with D unclear. CDR1 and CDR2 (germline): MNHEY, SVGEGT. CDR3 length equals 15 residues. Trimming took 2 bases from V and 3 from J, leaving 13 bases between them. CDR3 in amino acids: CASSYRHTFYTEAFF. The CDR3 DNA follows: TGTGCCAGCAGTTACAGGCACACCTTTTACACTGAAGCTTTCTTT.

This rearrangement joins TRBV6-2 or TRBV6-3 to TRBJ2-3; TRBD2 matches at 8 bases. Germline loops: CDR1 MNHEY, CDR2 SVGEGT. The CDR3 covers 14 residues. V gave up 7 bases and J gave up 2 bases; unmatched junction bases: 5. The CDR3 spells CASTEAGVTDTQYF. Written as DNA, the CDR3 is TGTGCCAGCACCGAAGCGGGGGTCACAGATACGCAGTATTTT.

This clonotype has just a few counts. This chain connects TRBV9 to TRBJ2-7; D unclear. This CDR3 spans 14 amino acids. Germline assignment: CDR1 SGDLS and CDR2 YYNGEE. V lost 4 bases, J lost 5 bases, and 16 bases lay in between. CDR3 bases: TGTGCCAGCAGCCCAGAACCAGGTGACCACGAGCAGTACTTC. Amino acids: CASSPEPGDHEQYF.

The V call is TRBV14, the J call TRBJ2-1, with D possibly being TRBD2 (6 bases). The germline CDR1 and CDR2 sequences are SGHDN and FVKESK. Trimming took 7 bases from V and 10 from J, leaving 17 bases between them. CDR3 length: 13 amino acids. CDR3 loop: CASNTVAGREQFF. For the CDR3, the DNA is TGTGCCAGCAACACCGTGGCGGGGAGGGAGCAGTTCTTC.

This clonotype was picked up one time. The chain couples TRBV19 to TRBJ1-2; the match to TRBD1 covers 11 bases. J was trimmed by 5 bases and V by 0 bases; bases with no gene match: 2. CDR1 and CDR2 from the germline V gene are LNHDA and SQIVND (reference sequence). The CDR3 runs 15 residues. The CDR3 nucleotides read TGTGCCAGTAGTATAGATGGGACAGGGGGTTATGGCTACACCTTC. Encoded protein: CASSIDGTGGYGYTF.

V is TRBV14 and J is TRBJ1-1; D gene ambiguous. CDR3 size: 15 residues. Trimming took off 0 bases at V and 7 bases at J, with 15 bases between the two ends. Germline CDR1 SGHDN, CDR2 FVKESK. The CDR3 protein is CASSQDLGSVVEAFF. The DNA for the CDR3 is TGTGCCAGCAGCCAAGACCTGGGGAGCGTGGTTGAAGCTTTCTTT.

V is TRBV6-6 and J is TRBJ2-7, with 9 nucleotides matching TRBD1. The CDR3 loop spans 15 amino acids. V lost 8 bases and J lost 2; bases outside the gene matches: 10. Looked up from germline, CDR1 is MNHNY and CDR2 is SVGAGI (reference sequence). This chain's CDR3 is CASLRGQGRPYEQYV. The CDR3 coding sequence is TGTGCCAGCCTCAGGGGACAGGGAAGGCCCTACGAGCAGTACGTC.

This clonotype has more than one count but fewer than ten. V and J are TRBV6-6 and TRBJ2-7, with D possibly TRBD1 on 6 matching bases. The CDR3 covers 17 residues. CDR1 and CDR2 from the germline V gene are MNHNY and SVGAGI (reference sequence). V lost 0 bases to trimming and J lost 2 bases, with 17 bases between them. The CDR3 DNA is TGTGCCAGCAGTTACTCCCGAACAGGGAGTGAGACCTACGAGCAGTACTTC. Its translation is CASSYSRTGSETYEQYF.

On this clonotype itself: The junction differs from germline at one of its ends, possibly a read error. The chain has TRBV4-3 and TRBJ2-1, with TRBD1 as a possible D gene (5 bases). CDR1 is LGHNA, CDR2 YSLEER, per germline. The CDR3 contains 17 residues. The CDR3 loop reads CVSSQSPLQASYNEQFF. CDR3 DNA: TGCGTCAGCAGCCAGTCGCCCCTACAGGCCTCCTACAATGAGCAGTTCTTC.

The chain is built from TRBV15 and TRBJ1-5; D not resolved. V was shortened by 0 bases and J by 7 bases, with 13 bases between the two germline ends. The CDR3 length is 15 residues. In germline, CDR1 is LNHNV, CDR2 YYDKDF (reference sequence). CDR3 in amino acids: CATSRDLGVGQPQHF. In nucleotides, the CDR3 is TGTGCCACCAGCAGAGATCTCGGAGTGGGGCAGCCCCAGCATTTT.

This clonotype was observed a few times. The gene calls are TRBV7-8 and TRBJ1-5; possibly TRBD1 for D (6 bases). Trimming cost V 5 bases and J 5 bases, with 16 bases left between them. CDR1 and CDR2 from the germline V gene are SGHVS and FQNEAQ. The CDR3 has 15 residues. The CDR3 region is CASSPGAGSYQPQHF. In DNA form, the CDR3 reads TGTGCCAGCAGCCCAGGGGCGGGAAGCTATCAGCCCCAGCATTTT.

J is TRBJ1-2 and V is TRBV12-3 or TRBV12-4; D uncertain. This CDR3 spans 14 amino acids. Trimming shortened V by 3 bases and J by 6 bases, and 14 bases separated the two germline ends. The CDR3, as DNA: TGTGCCAGCAGTTTCGTTGTTTTAGCGGATGGCTACACCTTC. This sequence encodes CASSFVVLADGYTF.